The rows below give T cell receptor beta chains drawn from one sample of a study of CD8 T cells in ankylosing spondylitis. TCRdb passed the 5' RACE reads through MiXCR, listing each CDR3 protein once. The top ten hold 0.45% to 0.6% of the sample, which has 700,000 to 850,000 distinct CDR3 sequences, about 11% seen once. The specimen was blood, either unsorted or a sorted T cell fraction (not recorded which). The source is a male donor with ankylosing spondylitis. CDR3s include the opening cysteine and the closing phenylalanine or tryptophan. A D gene is named only where the DNA matches it firmly. Clone size is stated in some rows and not others, as once, few, many or a class when expanded.

abundance	v_gene	j_gene	d_gene	CDR3nt	CDR3aa
.	TRBV20-1	TRBJ2-7	.	TGCAGTGCTAGACCGGGACCTAGCGAGCAGTACTTC	CSARPGPSEQYF
.	TRBV28	TRBJ2-7	.	TGTGCCAGCAGTTTATCGCGCCCCACTGTACAGCAGTACTTC	CASSLSRPTVQQYF
.	TRBV20-1	TRBJ2-5	TRBD2	TGCAGTGCTTCAGTAGCGGGAGCCACCTTTGGGACCCAGTACTTC	CSASVAGATFGTQYF
few	TRBV7-2	TRBJ1-6	TRBD1	TGTGCCAGCAGCTTACGGGACAGGAATAATTCACCCCTCCACTTT	CASSLRDRNNSPLHF
few	TRBV7-2	TRBJ1-5	.	TGTGCCAGCAGCTTATCGGGAATGAGCAATCAGCCCCAGCATTTT	CASSLSGMSNQPQHF
.	TRBV4-3	TRBJ2-1	TRBD2	TGCGCCAGCAGCCAAGTAGCGGGGGGGCCCAATGAGCAGTTCTTC	CASSQVAGGPNEQFF
.	TRBV10-3	TRBJ1-1	.	TGTGCCATCAGTGCCCAGATAAACACTGAAGCTTTCTTT	CAISAQINTEAFF
few	TRBV7-2	TRBJ2-5	TRBD1	TGTGCCAGCAGCCAAAACAGGGGGCAAGAGACCCAGTACTTC	CASSQNRGQETQYF
few	TRBV7-8	TRBJ2-7	TRBD1	TGTGCCAGCAAGGAAGGACAGGGTACGAACGAGCAGTACTTC	CASKEGQGTNEQYF
many	TRBV12-3/TRBV12-4	TRBJ1-2	.	TGTGCCAGCAGTTTTAGTGGCGGCTACACCTTC	CASSFSGGYTF
few	TRBV5-1	TRBJ2-3	.	TGCGCCAGCACGCGAGGCAGCTTCACAGATACGCAGTATTTT	CASTRGSFTDTQYF
few	TRBV28	TRBJ2-4	.	TGTGCCAGCAGTTTAATGGGACGGGACATTCAGTACTTC	CASSLMGRDIQYF
few	TRBV20-1	TRBJ2-1	TRBD2	TGCAGTGCTAGAGACTTCATCAAGCGGGGGTTCTATGAGCAGTTCTTC	CSARDFIKRGFYEQFF
.	TRBV4-1	TRBJ2-3	.	TGCGCCAGCAGCCAAGATGAGGGCTGGGGCACCGGCACAGATACGCAGTATTTT	CASSQDEGWGTGTDTQYF
few	TRBV20-1	TRBJ1-5	.	TGCAGTGCCCCGCGGGCGGGAGAGGGTCAGCCCCAGCATTTT	CSAPRAGEGQPQHF
few	TRBV7-8	TRBJ2-2	.	TGTGCCACCAGAAGGGGACTCAGAGGGGACACCGGGGAGCTGTTTTTT	CATRRGLRGDTGELFF
.	TRBV5-1	TRBJ1-2	.	TGCGCCAGCAGCTTGACGGCAGGGTCCTTTGGGGGCTACACCTTC	CASSLTAGSFGGYTF
.	TRBV7-9	TRBJ1-4	TRBD1	TGTGCCAGCAGCTCCCTGACAGGGTCAAGCGAAAAACTGTTTTTT	CASSSLTGSSEKLFF